The 27 T cell receptor beta chains reported below all come from one sample, sequenced in a study of blood T cell repertoires in COVID-19. Profiled with immunoSEQ multiplex PCR; TCRdb holds only in-frame clones, not every one. The table records about 110,000 clones, about 83% of them present only once. The sequenced sample consisted of peripheral blood. These TCRs come from a woman aged 70-85 years with acute or convalescent COVID-19.

The chain joins TRBV11-2 to TRBJ2-7, with TRBD2 matching 15 bases. With V trimmed by 7 bases and J by 3 bases, 4 bases remained unmatched. Looked up from germline, CDR1 is SGHAT and CDR2 is FQNNGV. There are 15 residues in the CDR3. CDR3 sequence: CASKSGLAGGYEQYF. The CDR3 region has the DNA TGTGCCAGCAAATCGGGACTAGCGGGGGGCTACGAGCAGTACTTC.

The chain links TRBV28 to TRBJ2-1; the match to TRBD2 covers 13 bases. Germline CDR1 is MDHEN and CDR2 is SYDVKM. J lost 3 bases, V lost 8 bases, and 10 bases had no gene match. The CDR3 length is 17 residues. CDR3 protein: CASGTGGTSGNYNEQFF. Written as DNA, the CDR3 is TGTGCCAGCGGGACAGGGGGGACTAGCGGGAACTACAATGAGCAGTTCTTC. Drawing the rest from reference TRBV28 and TRBJ2-1, the complete variable domain is DVKVTQSSRYLVKRTGEKVFLECVQDMDHENMFWYRQDPGLGLRLIYFSYDVKMKEKGDIPEGYSVSREKKERFSLILESASTNQTSMYLCASGTGGTSGNYNEQFFGPGTRLTVL.

The rearrangement uses TRBV18 and TRBJ2-7; the D gene is possibly TRBD1 (6 bases). CDR3 length equals 13 residues. The germline V gene encodes CDR1 KGHSH and CDR2 LQKENI. V was cut by 3 bases and J by 5 bases, with 11 bases left in between. CDR3 protein: CASSPTGTNEQYV. The CDR3 nucleotides read TGTGCCAGCTCACCGACCGGGACAAACGAGCAGTACGTC.

The chain carries TRBV12-5 and TRBJ2-1, with D hard to call. V dropped 1 base and J dropped 5 bases, with 3 bases sitting between them. The CDR3 has 12 amino acids. Germline V gene sequence: CDR1 LGHNT, CDR2 FRNRAP. The CDR3: CASGLGNNEQFF. The CDR3 coding sequence is TGTGCTAGTGGTTTGGGTAACAATGAGCAGTTCTTC.

The chain combines TRBV19 with TRBJ1-1, with D uncertain. The V gene's germline CDR1 is LNHDA and CDR2 SQIVND (reference sequence). The V and J ends lost 5 bases and 2 bases respectively, with 3 bases between them. The CDR3 is made up of 11 amino acids. CDR3 sequence: CASSLNTEAFF. The CDR3 nucleotides read TGTGCCAGTAGTTTAAACACTGAAGCTTTCTTT.

The J gene is TRBJ1-1, the V gene TRBV7-8; TRBD1 matches 8 bases. The germline CDR1 and CDR2 sequences are SGHVS and FQNEAQ. Germline trimming cut 5 bases from V and 4 bases from J; bases unmatched to any gene: 6. There are 14 residues in the CDR3. The CDR3 loop reads CASSPQGAGTEAFF. CDR3 DNA sequence: TGTGCCAGCAGCCCTCAGGGGGCTGGCACTGAAGCTTTCTTT.

This clone was detected only once. This chain connects TRBV9 to TRBJ1-1, with D tentatively TRBD1 (6 bases). The V gene lost 3 bases and the J gene lost 2 bases, with 14 bases spanning the gap. Per the germline V gene, CDR1 is SGDLS and CDR2 is YYNGEE. The CDR3 is made up of 15 amino acids. This CDR3 reads CASSGIGQTNTEAFF. In DNA form, the CDR3 reads TGTGCCAGCAGCGGGATCGGACAGACAAACACTGAAGCTTTCTTT.

This clone was detected once. The V gene is TRBV19, the J gene TRBJ1-2; the D gene is possibly TRBD1 (5 bases). V lost 3 bases and J 5 bases, leaving 13 bases between the germline ends. Germline loops: CDR1 LNHDA, CDR2 SQIVND (reference sequence). There are 14 residues in the CDR3. The CDR3 region is CASSILGPAYGYTF. The CDR3 region has the DNA TGTGCCAGTAGTATCCTGGGGCCCGCATATGGCTACACCTTC.

The chain joins TRBV19 to TRBJ2-2; tentatively, D is TRBD2 (5 bases). The CDR3 is 13 amino acids. CDR1 LNHDA and CDR2 SQIVND come from the germline V gene (reference sequence). Between the trimmed V and J ends, which lost 5 bases and 3 bases, there was a span of 7 bases. The CDR3 sequence is CASSGGYTGELFF. In DNA, the CDR3 is TGTGCCAGTAGTGGAGGATACACCGGGGAGCTGTTTTTT.

The rearrangement uses TRBV19 and TRBJ1-4, with D perhaps TRBD1 (5 bases). The CDR3 is made up of 16 amino acids. V was shortened by 4 bases and J by 2 bases, with 14 bases between the two germline ends. Germline V CDR1 and CDR2: LNHDA, SQIVND (reference sequence). CDR3 sequence (DNA): TGTGCCAGTAGTACCTCCCCAGGGTGGACTAATGAAAAACTGTTTTTT. Protein: CASSTSPGWTNEKLFF.

The chain links TRBV19 to TRBJ1-2; D remains ambiguous. The CDR3 totals 14 residues. CDR1 is LNHDA and CDR2 is SQIVND in the germline V gene (reference sequence). V lost 5 bases to trimming and J lost 0 bases, with 10 bases between them. DNA of the CDR3: TGTGCCAGTAGTCCGCAGGACTCTAACTATGGCTACACCTTC. This gives the protein CASSPQDSNYGYTF. Complete variable domain (other parts from reference TRBV19 and TRBJ1-2): DGGITQSPKYLFRKEGQNVTLSCEQNLNHDAMYWYRQDPGQGLRLIYYSQIVNDFQKGDIAEGYSVSREKKESFPLTVTSAQKNPTAFYLCASSPQDSNYGYTFGSGTRLTVV.

This clone has a handful of counts. The chain couples TRBV19 to TRBJ2-3, with D possibly being TRBD1 (6 bases). Germline V gives CDR1 LNHDA, CDR2 SQIVND (reference sequence). The V end lost 3 bases, the J end lost 5 bases, and 9 bases lay between the germline ends. CDR3 length: 13 amino acids. CDR3 in DNA: TGTGCCAGTAGTATTCAGGGGATAGATACGCAGTATTTT. Protein: CASSIQGIDTQYF.

CDR3 sequence (DNA): TGTGCCAGCAGCCAAGGGGCTAGCGGAACCTACGAGCAGTACTTC. Translation: CASSQGASGTYEQYF. This sequence joins TRBV3-1 (or the pseudogene TRBV3-2) and TRBJ2-7; 7 nucleotides agree with TRBD2. Germline assignment: CDR1 LGHDT and CDR2 YNNKEL (reference sequence). V shed 1 base and J 2 bases; nucleotides not matched to a gene: 5. The CDR3 loop spans 15 amino acids.

V gene TRBV18 combines with J gene TRBJ2-1, with TRBD2 identical over 11 bases. Germline assignment: CDR1 KGHSH and CDR2 LQKENI. The CDR3 has 16 amino acids. Trimming cost V 4 bases and J 7 bases; bases outside gene matches: 9. The CDR3 region is CASSLSSGRTINEQFF. The CDR3 DNA follows: TGTGCCAGCTCACTATCTAGCGGGAGGACGATAAATGAGCAGTTCTTC.

The chain is built from TRBV27 and TRBJ2-5; TRBD1 agrees at 11 bases. J lost 5 bases, V lost 6 bases, and 11 bases had no gene match. Germline V gene lookup returns CDR1 MNHEY and CDR2 SMNVEV (reference sequence). This CDR3 spans 16 amino acids. CDR3 amino acids: CASSLGQGVLRETQYF. In nucleotides, the CDR3 is TGTGCCAGCAGCCTGGGACAGGGGGTTCTTCGGGAGACCCAGTACTTC.

There are a few counts of this clone. The chain has TRBV28 and TRBJ1-5; the match to TRBD1 covers 7 bases. Trimming removed 6 bases from V and 2 bases from J; junction bases left unmatched: 7. The CDR3 is 15 amino acids. Looked up from germline, CDR1 is MDHEN and CDR2 is SYDVKM. The DNA of the CDR3 is TGTGCCAGCAGCCCACAGGGGTATGGCAATCAGCCCCAGCATTTT. It specifies CASSPQGYGNQPQHF.

The rearrangement joins TRBV7-3 to TRBJ2-1, with 7 bases identical to TRBD1. Trimming cost V 4 bases and J 9 bases; bases outside gene matches: 6. Germline V gene sequence: CDR1 SGHTA, CDR2 FQGTGA. The CDR3 spans 13 residues. The CDR3 DNA reads as TGTGCCAGCAGCTCCGGACAGGTTGGTGAGCAGTTCTTC. This gives the protein CASSSGQVGEQFF.

This clone was found a few times. This chain joins TRBV18 and TRBJ2-5; weak D call: TRBD1 (7 bases). This CDR3 is 16 amino acids long. Trimming pared 3 bases from V and 4 bases from J, leaving 18 bases between. Germline V gene data show CDR1 as KGHSH and CDR2 as LQKENI. The CDR3 here is CASSPSQGGGLETQYF. The CDR3 bases are TGTGCCAGCTCACCTTCCCAAGGAGGGGGCTTAGAGACCCAGTACTTC. The full variable domain, completed using reference TRBV18 and TRBJ2-5, is NAGVMQNPRHLVRRRGQEARLRCSPMKGHSHVYWYRQLPEEGLKFMVYLQKENIIDESGMPKERFSAEFPKEGPSILRIQQVVRGDSAAYFCASSPSQGGGLETQYFGPGTRLLVL.

This chain uses TRBV27 with TRBJ2-1; TRBD2 is a possible D gene (6 bases). This CDR3 has 15 residues. Germline lookup yields CDR1 MNHEY and CDR2 SMNVEV (reference sequence). V lost 3 bases to trimming and J lost 4 bases, with 13 bases between them. The DNA of the CDR3 is TGTGCCAGCAGTTTGGCCGACGCGGGATACAATGAGCAGTTCTTC. Translating gives CASSLADAGYNEQFF.

This clone was recorded a few times. The J gene is TRBJ2-7, the V gene TRBV6-5; weak D call: TRBD1 (5 bases). Between the trimmed V and J ends, which lost 7 bases and 5 bases, there was a span of 21 bases. The V gene's germline CDR1 is MNHEY and CDR2 SVGAGI. The CDR3 has 15 amino acids. The CDR3 DNA reads TGTGCCAGCACCCTGGCCTCTAGGGGATTTCACGAGCAGTACTTC. Amino acid sequence: CASTLASRGFHEQYF.

The chain is built from TRBV6-5 and TRBJ1-3, with a possible D match to TRBD1 (5 bases). Germline loops: CDR1 MNHEY, CDR2 SVGAGI. The CDR3 totals 14 residues. V shed 5 bases and J shed 1 base, with 9 bases lying between them. The CDR3 DNA reads TGTGCCAGCAGTCGAGGGACTTCTGGAAACACCATATATTTT. As protein: CASSRGTSGNTIYF.

This clone was picked up one time. This chain links TRBV6-4 with TRBJ2-1; 7 bases align to TRBD1. The CDR3 spans 13 residues. V lost 4 bases to trimming and J lost 10 bases; unmatched junction nucleotides: 7. Germline V gene lookup returns CDR1 MRHNA and CDR2 SNTAGT. As DNA, the CDR3 is TGTGCCAGCAGTGCTGTCCGGGACAGCGAGCAGTTCTTC. Protein product: CASSAVRDSEQFF.

The V gene is TRBV24-1, the J gene TRBJ2-2, with D possibly TRBD1 on 5 matching bases. CDR3 size: 14 residues. The germline V gene has CDR1 KGHDR and CDR2 SFDVKD. The V and J ends lost 1 base and 4 bases respectively, with 6 bases between them. In DNA form, the CDR3 reads TGTGCCACCAGTGATTTCAGGGTCACCGGGGAGCTGTTTTTT. Translating gives CATSDFRVTGELFF.

The J gene is TRBJ2-1, the V gene TRBV28, with a tentative D call TRBD2 (6 bases). The CDR3 has 14 amino acids. V lost 3 bases and J 4 bases, leaving 10 bases between the germline ends. Germline V gene sequence: CDR1 MDHEN, CDR2 SYDVKM. The chain's CDR3 is CASSFRGKYNEQFF. The CDR3 bases are TGTGCCAGCAGTTTTCGCGGGAAATACAATGAGCAGTTCTTC.

This rearrangement joins TRBV11-3 to TRBJ2-3, with D tentatively TRBD2 (6 bases). Germline V CDR1 and CDR2: SGHNT, YENEEA. The CDR3 runs 17 residues. V was pared by 0 bases and J by 1 base, with 14 bases between. This CDR3 reads CASSLESGGRGTDTQYF. The CDR3 bases are TGTGCCAGCAGCTTAGAGTCTGGAGGGCGGGGCACAGATACGCAGTATTTT. Variable domain in full (rest from reference TRBV11-3 and TRBJ2-3): EAGVVQSPRYKIIEKKQPVAFWCNPISGHNTLYWYLQNLGQGPELLIRYENEEAVDDSQLPKDRFSAERLKGVDSTLKIQPAELGDSAVYLCASSLESGGRGTDTQYFGPGTRLTVL.

V and J are TRBV5-5 and TRBJ2-7; D is unclear. Germline-derived CDR1 and CDR2 are SGHKS and YYEKEE (reference sequence). The V gene lost 0 bases and the J gene lost 2 bases, with 15 bases spanning the gap. This CDR3 has 16 residues. The CDR3 region is CASSLGGPPWPYEQYF. The CDR3 bases are TGTGCCAGCAGCTTGGGTGGGCCCCCCTGGCCCTACGAGCAGTACTTC.

V usage is TRBV5-1 and J usage is TRBJ1-2, with 8 bases lining up with TRBD1. This CDR3 region has 14 residues. Germline CDR1 and CDR2: SGHRS and YFSETQ. J was trimmed by 4 bases and V by 0 bases; bases with no gene match: 2. The CDR3 DNA reads as TGCGCCAGCAGCTTGGGACAGGGGACCTATGGCTACACCTTC. The encoded protein is CASSLGQGTYGYTF.